The rows below give T cell receptor beta chains drawn from one sample of a study of T cell repertoires in aging, cancer and after chemotherapy. TCRdb analysed the multiplex PCR reads with MiXCR anew, one entry per CDR3 protein. The sample lists over a thousand distinct CDR3 sequences, 25% to 35% occurring once. Sequences were obtained from blood. These receptors were collected from a human donor with a solid tumor. Both conserved end residues are part of each CDR3. A D gene is named only where the DNA matches it firmly. Clone size is given for some rows only: seen once, a few or many times, or a class if the clone is expanded.

j_gene: TRBJ2-5
d_gene: TRBD1
v_gene: TRBV6-5
abundance: -
len: 16
CDR3nt: TGTGCCAGCAGCCCTTTCCAAAGGACAGGGGGCGCGTCCCAGTACTTC
CDR3aa: CASSPFQRTGGASQYF

j_gene: TRBJ1-2
d_gene: -
v_gene: TRBV29-1
abundance: large
len: 12
CDR3nt: TGCAGCAGTTGGGGGGGGGAACATGGCTACACCTTC
CDR3aa: CSSWGGEHGYTF

j_gene: TRBJ2-7
d_gene: -
v_gene: TRBV23-1
abundance: few
len: 17
CDR3nt: TGCGCCAGCAGTCAATCCCCTCAAGGAAAAGTATCGGACGAGCAGTACTTC
CDR3aa: CASSQSPQGKVSDEQYF

j_gene: TRBJ2-1
d_gene: TRBD2
v_gene: TRBV20-1
abundance: few
len: 16
CDR3nt: TGCAGTGCTAGACCCATACTAGCGGGGGGCTACAATGAGCAGTTCTTC
CDR3aa: CSARPILAGGYNEQFF

j_gene: TRBJ2-7
d_gene: -
v_gene: TRBV5-6
abundance: -
len: 14
CDR3nt: TGTGCCAGCAGCCGTGAGGGACTTCTGGGCGAGCAGTACTTC
CDR3aa: CASSREGLLGEQYF

j_gene: TRBJ1-5
d_gene: TRBD1
v_gene: TRBV6-1
abundance: few
len: 14
CDR3nt: TGTGCCAGCAGCCCGACAGGGCTTCGACAGCCCCAGCATTTT
CDR3aa: CASSPTGLRQPQHF

j_gene: TRBJ1-2
d_gene: TRBD1
v_gene: TRBV30
abundance: few
len: 12
CDR3nt: TGTGCCTGGAACAGGGGATTCTATGGCTACACCTTC
CDR3aa: CAWNRGFYGYTF

j_gene: TRBJ2-7
d_gene: -
v_gene: TRBV28
abundance: -
len: 13
CDR3nt: TGTGCCAGCAGTTTGTATAGCACCTACGAGCAGTACTTC
CDR3aa: CASSLYSTYEQYF

j_gene: TRBJ2-1
d_gene: -
v_gene: TRBV19
abundance: few
len: 16
CDR3nt: TGTGCCAGTAGTATAGTTCGGGGGAGCTCCTACAATGAGCAGTTCTTC
CDR3aa: CASSIVRGSSYNEQFF

j_gene: TRBJ1-1
d_gene: -
v_gene: TRBV12-3/TRBV12-4
abundance: medium-sized
len: 12
CDR3nt: TGTGCCAGCAGTTTAAGAGGGAGGGACGCTTTCTTT
CDR3aa: CASSLRGRDAFF

j_gene: TRBJ2-3
d_gene: TRBD2
v_gene: TRBV28
abundance: once
len: 15
CDR3nt: TGTGCCAGCAGTCTAGCGGGGGGGCAGCAAGATACGCAGTATTTT
CDR3aa: CASSLAGGQQDTQYF

j_gene: TRBJ1-6
d_gene: TRBD1
v_gene: TRBV19
abundance: -
len: 15
CDR3nt: TGTGCCAGTAGTATCGGACAGGGGAATAATTCACCCCTCCACTTT
CDR3aa: CASSIGQGNNSPLHF

j_gene: TRBJ2-5
d_gene: -
v_gene: TRBV19
abundance: few
len: 13
CDR3nt: TGTGCCAGTAGTCCGGCCCAGCAAGAGACCCAGTACTTC
CDR3aa: CASSPAQQETQYF

j_gene: TRBJ2-2
d_gene: TRBD1
v_gene: TRBV5-6
abundance: -
len: 15
CDR3nt: TGTGCCAGCAGCTTGGTACAGGGGGACACCGGGGAGCTGTTTTTT
CDR3aa: CASSLVQGDTGELFF

j_gene: TRBJ2-2
d_gene: -
v_gene: TRBV7-9
abundance: few
len: 13
CDR3nt: TGTGCCAGTATACTAGGGGTTTCCGGGGAGCTGTTTTTT
CDR3aa: CASILGVSGELFF

j_gene: TRBJ1-5
d_gene: TRBD1
v_gene: TRBV10-3
abundance: -
len: 14
CDR3nt: TGTGCCATCAGTCCGGGACAGAGCAATCAGCCCCAGCATTTT
CDR3aa: CAISPGQSNQPQHF

j_gene: TRBJ2-7
d_gene: -
v_gene: TRBV12-3/TRBV12-4
abundance: -
len: 14
CDR3nt: TGTGCCAGCAGTTTGTCGGGATTCGTGTACGAGCAGTACTTC
CDR3aa: CASSLSGFVYEQYF

j_gene: TRBJ1-1
d_gene: -
v_gene: TRBV5-4
abundance: -
len: 12
CDR3nt: TGTGCCAGCAGCTTGGACGGGGGGAAAGCTTTCTTT
CDR3aa: CASSLDGGKAFF

j_gene: TRBJ1-4
d_gene: -
v_gene: TRBV12-3/TRBV12-4
abundance: -
len: 12
CDR3nt: TGTGCCAGCAGTTTAAGGGGAGGGAAACTGTTTTTT
CDR3aa: CASSLRGGKLFF

j_gene: TRBJ1-5
d_gene: TRBD1
v_gene: TRBV6-1
abundance: -
len: 15
CDR3nt: TGTGCCAGCAATACAGGACAGGGTAGAAGTCAGCCCCAGCATTTT
CDR3aa: CASNTGQGRSQPQHF

j_gene: TRBJ2-2
d_gene: TRBD1
v_gene: TRBV30
abundance: large
len: 15
CDR3nt: TGTGCCTGGAGTGTACGGGACAGGGACACCGGGGAGCTGTTTTTT
CDR3aa: CAWSVRDRDTGELFF

j_gene: TRBJ1-6
d_gene: -
v_gene: TRBV6-4
abundance: few
len: 13
CDR3nt: TGTGCCAGCAGTGAGGGGGCTAATTCACCCCTCCACTTT
CDR3aa: CASSEGANSPLHF

j_gene: TRBJ2-1
d_gene: TRBD2
v_gene: TRBV20-1
abundance: few
len: 16
CDR3nt: TGCAGTGCCTGGTCAGCGGGGGGTAGCTCCTACAATGAGCAGTTCTTC
CDR3aa: CSAWSAGGSSYNEQFF

j_gene: TRBJ2-4
d_gene: TRBD1
v_gene: TRBV12-3/TRBV12-4
abundance: few
len: 16
CDR3nt: TGTGCCAGCAGTCTTACAGGGGGGTCCGTCAAAAACATTCAGTACTTC
CDR3aa: CASSLTGGSVKNIQYF

j_gene: TRBJ2-2
d_gene: -
v_gene: TRBV7-4
abundance: -
len: 16
CDR3nt: TGTGCCAGCAGCTCAGGCCCGAGGGAGGACACCGGGGAGCTGTTTTTT
CDR3aa: CASSSGPREDTGELFF

j_gene: TRBJ1-5
d_gene: -
v_gene: TRBV6-5
abundance: -
len: 15
CDR3nt: TGTGCCAGCAGAGAAGGGATCCTTAGCAATCAGCCCCAGCATTTT
CDR3aa: CASREGILSNQPQHF

j_gene: TRBJ1-5
d_gene: -
v_gene: TRBV24-1
abundance: -
len: 13
CDR3nt: TGTGCCACCAGTGATTTCGGAAATCAGCCCCAGCATTTT
CDR3aa: CATSDFGNQPQHF

j_gene: TRBJ2-2
d_gene: TRBD1
v_gene: TRBV6-5
abundance: medium-sized
len: 14
CDR3nt: TGTGCCAGCAGACCTGGACAGGACACCGGGGAGCTGTTTTTT
CDR3aa: CASRPGQDTGELFF

j_gene: TRBJ2-1
d_gene: -
v_gene: TRBV18
abundance: medium-sized
len: 12
CDR3nt: TGTGCCAGCTCACCATTGCAGAATGAGCAGTTCTTC
CDR3aa: CASSPLQNEQFF

j_gene: TRBJ2-1
d_gene: -
v_gene: TRBV11-2
abundance: -
len: 15
CDR3nt: TGTGCCAGCAGCTTAGAGGGCCTCCTGGGGAATGAGCAGTTCTTC
CDR3aa: CASSLEGLLGNEQFF

j_gene: TRBJ2-3
d_gene: -
v_gene: TRBV12-3/TRBV12-4
abundance: few
len: 13
CDR3nt: TGTGCCAGCAGTTCTGGGGGTACAGATACGCAGTATTTT
CDR3aa: CASSSGGTDTQYF

j_gene: TRBJ2-3
d_gene: TRBD1
v_gene: TRBV24-1
abundance: -
len: 15
CDR3nt: TGTGCCACCAGTGACCGGGACAGGGGGACAGATACGCAGTATTTT
CDR3aa: CATSDRDRGTDTQYF

j_gene: TRBJ2-3
d_gene: TRBD2
v_gene: TRBV7-2
abundance: few
len: 15
CDR3nt: TGTGCCAGCAGCTTGATACTAGCGGGGGGTGATACGCAGTATTTT
CDR3aa: CASSLILAGGDTQYF

j_gene: TRBJ2-7
d_gene: -
v_gene: TRBV6-2/TRBV6-3
abundance: -
len: 15
CDR3nt: TGTGCCATCAGGCCCAAGGATAGGGGGACCTACGAGCAGTACTTC
CDR3aa: CAIRPKDRGTYEQYF